This is a list of T cell receptor beta chains from one sample in a study of T cell repertoires in cytomegalovirus infection. From the reads, TCRdb called clonotypes with MiXCR, one entry per CDR3 protein. Of under 600,000 distinct CDR3 sequences in the sample, 15% to 20% were seen once. Sequenced input: CD8+ T cells from PBMCs. These TCRs come from a human donor in good health (CMV status not recorded). Some clones in this sample may be carry-over from other donors' samples. Each CDR3 is given with its conserved first and last residue. A D gene is named only where the DNA matches it firmly. The size of a clone is reported for some rows only, either as once, few or many, or as a class for expanded clones.

V: TRBV27
D: .
J: TRBJ2-7
size: few
CDR3: CASTLSRGGSYEQYF
DNA: TGTGCCAGCACCCTTAGTAGGGGGGGCAGCTACGAGCAGTACTTC

V: TRBV18
D: TRBD1
J: TRBJ1-1
size: .
CDR3: CASSPVRQGATENTEAFF
DNA: TGTGCCAGCTCACCTGTTAGACAGGGGGCTACAGAGAACACTGAAGCTTTCTTT

V: TRBV6-5
D: .
J: TRBJ2-7
size: many
CDR3: CASSYSPGRSYEQYF
DNA: TGTGCCAGCAGTTACTCACCGGGACGGAGCTACGAGCAGTACTTC

V: TRBV5-4
D: .
J: TRBJ2-3
size: .
CDR3: CASSGDTDTQYF
DNA: TGTGCCAGCAGCGGTGACACAGATACGCAGTATTTT

V: TRBV19
D: TRBD1
J: TRBJ1-5
size: few
CDR3: CASSTSGGTRQPQHF
DNA: TGTGCCAGTAGTACTTCAGGGGGGACTCGGCAGCCCCAGCATTTT

V: TRBV3-1
D: .
J: TRBJ1-6
size: few
CDR3: CASSQDKYPRFSPLHF
DNA: TGTGCCAGCAGCCAAGATAAGTATCCACGTTTCTCACCCCTCCACTTT

V: TRBV20-1
D: TRBD1
J: TRBJ2-7
size: few
CDR3: CSAGQGASYEQYF
DNA: TGCAGTGCGGGACAGGGGGCGAGCTACGAGCAGTACTTC

V: TRBV27
D: TRBD2
J: TRBJ2-3
size: few
CDR3: CASSLLPLAGGSTDTQYF
DNA: TGTGCCAGCAGTCTTCTCCCTCTAGCGGGGGGGAGCACAGATACGCAGTATTTT

V: TRBV29-1
D: .
J: TRBJ1-1
size: many
CDR3: CSVEGPVTSTEAFF
DNA: TGCAGCGTTGAAGGGCCAGTAACGAGCACTGAAGCTTTCTTT

V: TRBV30
D: TRBD2
J: TRBJ2-3
size: .
CDR3: CAWSSGTSGGTDTQYF
DNA: TGTGCCTGGAGCTCAGGGACTAGCGGGGGCACAGATACGCAGTATTTT

V: TRBV5-5
D: TRBD1
J: TRBJ1-2
size: .
CDR3: CASSTGTGEDYGYTF
DNA: TGTGCCAGCAGCACAGGGACAGGCGAGGACTATGGCTACACCTTC